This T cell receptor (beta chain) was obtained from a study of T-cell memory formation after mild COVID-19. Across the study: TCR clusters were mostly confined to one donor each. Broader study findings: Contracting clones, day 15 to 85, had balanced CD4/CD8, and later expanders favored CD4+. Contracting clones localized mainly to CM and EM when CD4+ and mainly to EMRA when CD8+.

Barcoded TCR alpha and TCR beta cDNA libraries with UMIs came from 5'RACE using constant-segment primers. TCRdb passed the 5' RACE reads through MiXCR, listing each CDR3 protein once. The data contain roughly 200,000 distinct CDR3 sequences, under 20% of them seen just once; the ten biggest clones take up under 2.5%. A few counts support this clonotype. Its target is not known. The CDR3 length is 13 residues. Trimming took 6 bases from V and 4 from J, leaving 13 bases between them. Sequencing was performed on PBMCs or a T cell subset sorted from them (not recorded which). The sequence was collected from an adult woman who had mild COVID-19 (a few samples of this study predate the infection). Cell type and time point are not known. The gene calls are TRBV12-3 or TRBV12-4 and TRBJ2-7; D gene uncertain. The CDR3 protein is CASRTQEGYEQYF. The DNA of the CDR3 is TGTGCCAGCAGGACCCAGGAAGGTTACGAGCAGTACTTC.